This T cell receptor (beta chain) was observed in a study of T cell changes during pregnancy in multiple sclerosis. The data were produced by immunoSEQ multiplex PCR, yet TCRdb's version contains in-frame clones alone and is incomplete. Of around 99,000 clones in the sample, around 92% were seen once. The source of this sequence is a female donor with multiple sclerosis, enrolled in a pregnancy study. The sample consisted of peripheral blood, taken in the first trimester of pregnancy.

CDR3 bases: TGCAGCGTTACCACCACAGGGACAGGGGGCGAAAAACTGTTTTTT. Residues: CSVTTTGTGGEKLFF. The chain has TRBV29-1 and TRBJ1-4; 12 nucleotides match TRBD1. After removal of 5 bases from V and 8 bases from J, the junction contained 9 bases not matched to a gene. CDR1 and CDR2 (germline): SQVTM, ANQGSEA. The CDR3 is made up of 15 amino acids.